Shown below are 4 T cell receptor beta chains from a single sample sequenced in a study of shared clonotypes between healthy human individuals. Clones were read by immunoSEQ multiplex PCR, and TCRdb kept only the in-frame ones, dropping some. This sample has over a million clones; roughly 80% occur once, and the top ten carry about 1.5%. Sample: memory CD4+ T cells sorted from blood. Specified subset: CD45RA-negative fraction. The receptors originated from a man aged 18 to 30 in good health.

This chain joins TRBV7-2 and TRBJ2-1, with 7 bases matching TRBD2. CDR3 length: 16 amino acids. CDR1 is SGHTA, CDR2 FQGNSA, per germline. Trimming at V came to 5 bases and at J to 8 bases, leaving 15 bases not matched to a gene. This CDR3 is CASSGKRAGVVHEQFF. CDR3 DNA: TGTGCCAGCAGCGGGAAGCGGGCGGGAGTAGTCCATGAGCAGTTCTTC.

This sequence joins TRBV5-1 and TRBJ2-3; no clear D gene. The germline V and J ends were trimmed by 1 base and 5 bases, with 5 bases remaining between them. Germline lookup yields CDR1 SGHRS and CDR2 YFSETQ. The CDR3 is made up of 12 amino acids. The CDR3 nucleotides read TGCGCCAGCAGCTTGATGCTAGATACGCAGTATTTT. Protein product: CASSLMLDTQYF.

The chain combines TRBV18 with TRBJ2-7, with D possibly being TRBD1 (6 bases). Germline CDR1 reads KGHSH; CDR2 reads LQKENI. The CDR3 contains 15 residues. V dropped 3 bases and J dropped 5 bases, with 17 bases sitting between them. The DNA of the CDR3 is TGTGCCAGCTCACCCGGGACACATCGCCGGGACGAGCAGTACTTC. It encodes CASSPGTHRRDEQYF.

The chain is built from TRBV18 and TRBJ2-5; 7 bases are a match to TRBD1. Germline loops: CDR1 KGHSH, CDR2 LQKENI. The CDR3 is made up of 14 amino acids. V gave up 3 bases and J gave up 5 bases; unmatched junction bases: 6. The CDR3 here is CASSPWTGLETQYF. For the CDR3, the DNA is TGTGCCAGCTCACCGTGGACAGGTCTGGAGACCCAGTACTTC.